Reported below is one T cell receptor beta chain. Its cognate antigen is unknown. Terminally differentiated effector memory CD45RA+ cells were excluded by CCR7 positive selection of CD45RO-negative cells. Assay used: immunoSEQ multiplex PCR; TCRdb lists only in-frame clones, some missing. This table has fewer than 850,000 clones, around 96% appearing once. The CDR3 consists of 14 residues. With 4 bases removed from V and 1 base from J, the gap between germline ends came to 7 bases. Germline V gene data show CDR1 as MNHNS and CDR2 as SASEGT. This sample is part of a study of shared clonotypes between healthy human individuals. Overall study results and limits: Donors were few, which limited the genetic and exposure-history diversity represented. Generation probability values for non-shared clonotypes were lower than those for clonotypes shared by all four donors. What naive subsets generally showed was a larger estimated richness than memory subsets showed.

The chain couples TRBV6-1 to TRBJ2-2; D gene unclear. This receptor was obtained from a man aged 25-45 years in good health. What was sequenced was naive CD8+ T cells sorted from blood. The CDR3 here is CASSVIQNTGELFF. Here the CDR3 DNA reads TGTGCCAGCAGTGTCATCCAGAACACCGGGGAGCTGTTTTTT.